These 29 T cell receptor beta chains came from one sample sequenced in a study of T-cell memory formation after mild COVID-19. TCRdb re-called the 5' RACE reads with MiXCR, one entry per CDR3 protein. The sample consists of 250,000 to 300,000 distinct CDR3 sequences, 16% of them appearing once. The sequenced material came from PBMCs or a T cell subset sorted from them (not recorded which). These receptors were taken from a man aged 18 to 30 who had mild COVID-19 (a few samples of this study predate the infection). Cell type and time point are not known.

This clonotype was found a few times. The chain has TRBV3-1 and TRBJ1-5, with D possibly TRBD1 on 6 matching bases. Germline values: CDR1 LGHDT, CDR2 YNNKEL (reference sequence). This CDR3 has 15 amino acids. The ends were cut back, 2 bases at V and 6 bases at J, with 14 bases in the middle. CDR3 sequence: CASSQQGNGIQPQHF. CDR3 coding DNA: TGTGCCAGCAGCCAACAGGGGAACGGTATTCAGCCCCAGCATTTT.

The chain uses TRBV11-1 and TRBJ2-5; no definite D call. CDR3 length: 14 amino acids. Germline CDR1 SGHAT, CDR2 FQDESV (reference sequence). V lost 3 bases to trimming and J lost 4 bases, with 12 bases between them. The CDR3 here is CASSFLTGGETQYF. In nucleotides, the CDR3 is TGTGCCAGCAGCTTTCTCACGGGTGGAGAGACCCAGTACTTC.

This clonotype was observed a few times. The V and J genes are TRBV9 and TRBJ2-1, with D perhaps matching TRBD1 (6 bases). Deletions cut 3 bases from V and 7 bases from J, with 17 bases between. The CDR3 runs to 15 residues. Germline CDR1 reads SGDLS; CDR2 reads YYNGEE. CDR3 protein: CASSEVGAWGNEQFF. The DNA of the CDR3 is TGTGCCAGCAGCGAGGTGGGGGCCTGGGGGAATGAGCAGTTCTTC.

Turning to this clonotype: A read error may account for a junction end that differs from germline. V usage is TRBV18 and J usage is TRBJ2-7; 10 bases fit TRBD1. CDR3 size: 14 residues. CDR1 and CDR2 (germline): KGHSH, LQKENI. CDR3 residues: CASSPRDRGPEKYF. The DNA for the CDR3 is TGTGCCAGCTCACCACGGGACAGGGGCCCCGAGAAGTACTTC.

There are many counts of this clonotype. V usage is TRBV7-2 and J usage is TRBJ2-2; D is undetermined. The CDR3 covers 16 residues. Trimming removed 5 bases from V and 0 bases from J, with 13 bases in between. The germline gives CDR1 SGHTA, CDR2 FQGNSA. CDR3 amino acids: CASSPRHPANTGELFF. CDR3 nucleotide sequence: TGTGCCAGCAGCCCCCGCCACCCCGCGAACACCGGGGAGCTGTTTTTT.

The chain couples TRBV12-3 or TRBV12-4 to TRBJ1-4; D perhaps matches TRBD1 (5 bases). The germline V and J ends were trimmed by 6 bases and 7 bases, with 15 bases remaining between them. The CDR3 is made up of 14 amino acids. Written as DNA, the CDR3 is TGTGCCAGCAGCCCTATCGCAGGGCCTGAAAAACTGTTTTTT. Its translation: CASSPIAGPEKLFF.

In its sample, this clonotype was seen many times. The V and J genes are TRBV7-2 and TRBJ2-2; TRBD2 matches 8 bases. CDR1 is SGHTA and CDR2 is FQGNSA in the germline V gene. Unmatched junction bases numbered 2, after V lost 3 bases and J lost 5 bases. This CDR3 is built from 14 residues. The CDR3 loop reads CASSFSGATGELFF. Written as DNA, the CDR3 is TGTGCCAGCAGCTTTAGCGGGGCGACCGGGGAGCTGTTTTTT.

A few counts support this clonotype. V is TRBV18 and J is TRBJ1-2; D perhaps matches TRBD1 (5 bases). Germline values: CDR1 KGHSH, CDR2 LQKENI. The CDR3 loop spans 14 amino acids. V was clipped by 6 bases and J by 0 bases, with 11 bases between them. The CDR3 loop reads CASSPLTANYGYTF. The CDR3 coding sequence is TGTGCCAGCTCCCCATTGACAGCTAACTATGGCTACACCTTC.

This clonotype came up a few times. The gene calls are TRBV2 and TRBJ2-1; no clear D gene. Per the germline V gene, CDR1 is SNHLY and CDR2 is FYNNEI. The germline V and J ends were trimmed by 7 bases and 0 bases, with 10 bases remaining between them. This CDR3 is 14 amino acids long. The CDR3 reads CASNRLDSYNEQFF. Here the CDR3 DNA reads TGTGCCAGCAATCGCCTTGACTCCTACAATGAGCAGTTCTTC.

This rearrangement joins TRBV28 to TRBJ2-3; 8 bases align to TRBD2. After removal of 7 bases from V and 0 bases from J, the junction contained 9 bases not matched to a gene. The germline V gene has CDR1 MDHEN and CDR2 SYDVKM. The CDR3 is made up of 16 amino acids. The CDR3 DNA reads as TGTGCCAGCACCTCGGGAGGGGCGGGGAGCACAGATACGCAGTATTTT. Residues: CASTSGGAGSTDTQYF.

The CDR3 loop is CASSYRGGRSYEQYF. The CDR3 coding sequence is TGTGCCAGCAGTTACAGGGGGGGCCGCTCCTACGAGCAGTACTTC. The rearrangement joins TRBV6-5 to TRBJ2-7, with a tentative D call TRBD2 (7 bases). The CDR3 sequence is 15 residues long. The germline V gene encodes CDR1 MNHEY and CDR2 SVGAGI. Trimming took 2 bases from V and 0 from J, leaving 11 bases between them.

This clonotype has a handful of counts. Written as DNA, the CDR3 is TGTGCCACCAGTGACGGACGGAGAACGGATCAGCCCCAGCATTTT. Translating it yields CATSDGRRTDQPQHF. The chain carries TRBV24-1 and TRBJ1-5; D unclear. Trimming stripped 4 bases from V and 5 bases from J, with 14 bases between. The V gene's germline CDR1 is KGHDR and CDR2 SFDVKD. This CDR3 contains 15 residues.

This clonotype has just a few counts. The CDR3 here is CASSAREGVRELFF. The CDR3 DNA reads TGTGCCAGCAGCGCAAGAGAGGGAGTCCGGGAGCTGTTTTTT. The chain is built from TRBV7-3 and TRBJ2-2; D possibly corresponds to TRBD2 (5 bases). CDR3 size: 14 residues. V was trimmed by 5 bases and J by 9 bases, leaving 16 bases between them. In germline, CDR1 is SGHTA, CDR2 FQGTGA.

The CDR3 sequence: CASSVEDFGYEQFF. Here the CDR3 DNA reads TGTGCCAGCAGCGTAGAGGACTTTGGTTATGAGCAGTTCTTC. The rearrangement uses TRBV9 and TRBJ2-1, with D perhaps TRBD2 (5 bases). Germline V gives CDR1 SGDLS, CDR2 YYNGEE. The length of the CDR3 is 14 residues. Trimming took 0 bases from V and 8 from J, leaving 12 bases between them. Combining the CDR3 with reference TRBV9 and TRBJ2-1 gives the whole variable domain DSGVTQTPKHLITATGQRVTLRCSPRSGDLSVYWYQQSLDQGLQFLIQYYNGEERAKGNILERFSAQQFPDLHSELNLSSLELGDSALYFCASSVEDFGYEQFFGPGTRLTVL.

The chain links TRBV12-3 or TRBV12-4 to TRBJ2-1, with TRBD1 matching 7 bases. After removal of 6 bases from V and 7 bases from J, the junction contained 6 bases not matched to a gene. The CDR3 runs to 13 residues. The CDR3 bases are TGTGCCAGCAGGAGACAGGGTCGGAATGAGCAGTTCTTC. Protein product: CASRRQGRNEQFF.

This clonotype appeared many times. The chain couples TRBV9 to TRBJ1-6; D is unresolved. This CDR3 comprises 15 residues. Trimming cost V 5 bases and J 5 bases, with 14 bases left between them. Germline CDR1 reads SGDLS; CDR2 reads YYNGEE. The CDR3 loop reads CASRTMAEDNSPLHF. In DNA form, the CDR3 reads TGTGCCAGCAGGACGATGGCCGAAGATAATTCACCCCTCCACTTT.

This clonotype was detected many times. The rearrangement uses TRBV4-3 and TRBJ2-2; D is unresolved. The V end was cut by 3 bases, the J end by 1 base, with 3 bases between. The CDR3 runs to 13 residues. CDR1 is LGHNA and CDR2 is YSLEER in the germline V gene. CDR3 in DNA: TGCGCCAGCAGCCACAGGAACACCGGGGAGCTGTTTTTT. Amino acid sequence: CASSHRNTGELFF.

The rearrangement links TRBV6-6 to TRBJ2-1, with D maybe TRBD2 (5 bases). CDR3 length: 11 amino acids. Trimming took off 10 bases at V and 9 bases at J, with 13 bases between the two ends. Germline V gives CDR1 MNHNY, CDR2 SVGAGI (reference sequence). CDR3 residues: CATLGAGEQFF. The CDR3 DNA is TGTGCCACCCTGGGAGCTGGTGAGCAGTTCTTC.

Only a few counts were recorded for this clonotype. The genes are TRBV6-2 or TRBV6-3 and TRBJ1-2; D gene unclear. The V and J ends lost 8 bases and 4 bases respectively, with 8 bases between them. The CDR3 is 11 residues long. CDR1 is MNHEY, CDR2 SVGEGT, per germline. In nucleotides, the CDR3 is TGTGCCAGCGGTCAGGCCTATGGCTACACCTTC. Encoded protein: CASGQAYGYTF.

This clonotype was seen a few times. The chain recombines TRBV10-3 with TRBJ1-2, with unresolved D. This CDR3 region has 14 residues. V was shortened by 8 bases and J by 7 bases, with 20 bases between the two germline ends. Germline V gene data show CDR1 as ENHRY and CDR2 as SYGVKD. Here the CDR3 reads CAIRTSTEGVGYTF. The CDR3 DNA reads TGTGCCATCCGGACGTCTACGGAGGGAGTTGGCTACACCTTC.

This clonotype was recorded a few times. The chain couples TRBV2 to TRBJ2-5; D gene unclear. This CDR3 spans 13 amino acids. Looked up from germline, CDR1 is SNHLY and CDR2 is FYNNEI. V shed 1 base and J shed 2 bases, with 5 bases lying between them. CDR3 residues: CASSEVSQETQYF. The CDR3 nucleotides are TGTGCCAGCAGTGAAGTTTCTCAAGAGACCCAGTACTTC.

This rearrangement joins TRBV7-2 to TRBJ2-1; TRBD2 agrees at 11 bases. V dropped 1 base and J dropped 9; count of bases not matched to a gene: 5. Germline-derived CDR1 and CDR2 are SGHTA and FQGNSA. The CDR3 runs 15 residues. The CDR3 is CASSLGLAGQGEQFF. The CDR3 nucleotides read TGTGCCAGCAGCTTAGGACTAGCGGGGCAAGGTGAGCAGTTCTTC.

A few counts support this clonotype. The V gene is TRBV7-3, the J gene TRBJ2-1; a weak D match, TRBD1 (5 bases). This CDR3 is built from 12 residues. V shed 5 bases and J shed 8 bases, with 10 bases lying between them. Germline V gene sequence: CDR1 SGHTA, CDR2 FQGTGA. In DNA, the CDR3 is TGTGCCAGCAGCCCAGGGTACGATGAGCAGTTCTTC. It translates to CASSPGYDEQFF.

The chain employs TRBV10-3 and TRBJ2-3; TRBD1 matches 7 bases. After removal of 3 bases from V and 1 base from J, the junction contained 1 base not matched to a gene. CDR3 size: 14 residues. The germline V gene has CDR1 ENHRY and CDR2 SYGVKD. The CDR3 reads CAISETGGTDTQYF. CDR3 DNA sequence: TGTGCCATCAGTGAAACAGGGGGCACAGATACGCAGTATTTT.

In its sample, this clonotype was seen many times. V gene TRBV4-2 combines with J gene TRBJ2-3, with 10 bases fitting TRBD1. CDR3 size: 15 residues. CDR1 and CDR2 from the germline V gene are LGHNA and YNFKEQ. V lost 2 bases to trimming and J lost 4 bases; unmatched junction nucleotides: 3. The CDR3 DNA reads as TGTGCCAGCAGCCAAAGGACAGGGGGACCAGATACGCAGTATTTT. It encodes CASSQRTGGPDTQYF.

Only a few counts were recorded for this clonotype. This chain joins TRBV24-1 and TRBJ2-3; maybe TRBD2 (5 bases). The CDR3 is 16 amino acids. V was pared by 0 bases and J by 3 bases, with 12 bases between. The V gene's germline CDR1 is KGHDR and CDR2 SFDVKD. CDR3 in amino acids: CATSDLRRGGTDTQYF. For the CDR3, the DNA is TGTGCCACCAGTGATTTGCGACGGGGTGGGACAGATACGCAGTATTTT.

This clonotype was found a few times. The V and J genes are TRBV7-3 and TRBJ2-3, with no clear D. Germline V gene lookup returns CDR1 SGHTA and CDR2 FQGTGA. There are 12 residues in the CDR3. Trimming removed 4 bases from V and 5 bases from J, with 7 bases in between. For the CDR3, the DNA is TGTGCCAGCAGCTCGGGCATAGATACGCAGTATTTT. Residues: CASSSGIDTQYF.

The V call is TRBV20-1, the J call TRBJ2-3; D is perhaps TRBD2 (5 bases). V was cut by 6 bases and J by 2 bases, with 15 bases left in between. CDR1 is DFQATT, CDR2 SNEGSKA, per germline (reference sequence). CDR3 length: 14 residues. The CDR3 region is CSALEDLLTDTQYF. The CDR3 DNA sequence: TGCAGTGCCCTGGAGGATCTTCTCACAGATACGCAGTATTTT.

The CDR3: CASSGRDSITGELFF. As DNA, the CDR3 is TGCGCCAGCAGCGGCCGAGACAGCATAACCGGGGAGCTGTTTTTT. This chain uses TRBV5-1 with TRBJ2-2; weak D call: TRBD1 (5 bases). Germline loops: CDR1 SGHRS, CDR2 YFSETQ. V lost 4 bases and J lost 5, with 15 bases in between. The CDR3 loop spans 15 amino acids.